This T cell receptor beta chain was obtained from a study of blood T cells in healthy people across ages (dated by TCRdb to between 2014 and 2016). In the study overall: Template switching captured roughly one uniquely barcoded TCR beta cDNA molecule per two T cells in model experiments. To avoid experimental bias, donors of different ages were randomly spread across the sequencing lanes. The study analyzed two additional independent replicas of 1 million unique cDNA reads from the same blood draw for two donors, one aged 18 to 30 and one aged 80 or older. The donors were split into four age groups: young (average 16 years), middle-aged (about 40), aged (around 67) and long-lived (82). To track age-related changes in TCR beta repertoire diversity, the study relied on deep sequencing normalized with unique cDNA molecular identifiers. Results and caveats for the whole study, not just this receptor: Because the CMV infection status of the donors was unknown, age-related changes in expanded clonotypes may potentially have been confounded. Estimates of total diversity based on one million sequenced T cells were considered lower bounds and underestimates. Because profiling used bulk unsorted PBMCs, naive and antigen-experienced compartments could not be compared conclusively. As age increased, observed TCR beta diversity per million T cells dropped in a roughly linear way, and a significant reduction was already evident by age about 40. Compared with the aged group, more naive CD4+ T cells, fewer expanded clones and increased TCR diversity were shown by the long-lived group, suggesting age selection. The percentage of naive T cells measured by flow cytometry correlated strongly with observed TCR beta diversity.

The library was produced with 5' RACE. A second PCR of roughly 7 to 11 cycles was performed with a sample-barcoded 5' primer and a J-beta primer mix. Each TCR beta cDNA molecule received a unique molecular identifier from a template-switch 5' adaptor carrying 12 random nucleotides. Each sample yielded at least 2.5 million CDR3-containing paired-end reads. First-strand cDNA synthesis was performed from all RNA using the Mint cDNA synthesis kit, with priming by a TRBC-specific oligonucleotide. Following uracil-DNA glycosylase treatment, all cDNA underwent a first 18-cycle PCR with the universal primers M1SS and BC2_uni_R. Under the source paper's analysis protocol: For normalization, 1 million high-quality reads were randomly selected from each sample, with every read carrying a distinct molecular identifier. Reads with shared molecular identifiers were discarded instead of being binned into consensus sequences. MiTCR, run with a Q25 quality threshold and the strictest error-elimination algorithm, handled CDR3 identification, clonotype clustering and error correction. A nonparametric unseen species model with Euler transformation was used to estimate a lower bound on total TCR beta diversity. TCRdb trimmed public reads at Q25 via fastp, called clones via MiXCR and kept in-frame beta chains. Here each entry gathers all rows of one CDR3 protein and keeps the most common genes and DNA. TCRdb's processing, not the study's, gives the V and J calls here. The sample table contains 1.8 million or so distinct CDR3 sequences; only one count was recorded for around 42% of them. Jointly, the top ten make up approximately 22% of the sample.

This clonotype has more than one count but fewer than ten. Its antigen is unknown. No base-level quality is on record; no much larger clone is a single base apart. The roughly 39 donors, aged about 6 to 95 years, were systemically healthy Caucasian individuals from Russia. Each donor gave around 9.8 milliliters of peripheral blood, collected into EDTA-treated Vacutainer tubes. Ficoll-Paque density-gradient centrifugation was used to isolate PBMCs, with at least 6.5 million per sample. Trizol reagent was used to extract total RNA from the PBMCs, yielding at least 5.5 micrograms per sample. For every donor, an aliquot of PBMCs went through flow cytometry to measure the percentages of naive CD45RAhigh/CD27high T cells. The TCR originated in a human donor in good health. The source material was blood.

The CDR3 corresponds to CASRGQGYYGYTF. The DNA sequence is TGTGCCAGCAGGGGACAGGGATACTATGGCTACACCTTC. The chain is made from TRBV12-3 or TRBV12-4 and TRBJ1-2; 9 junctional bases match TRBD1. Inclusive of the bounding cysteine and phenylalanine, the CDR3 is 13 residues long. Only the CDR3 DNA is retained, 39 bases long and in frame from the first base. V trim: 6 bases; J trim: 3 bases; unmatched bases: 2.